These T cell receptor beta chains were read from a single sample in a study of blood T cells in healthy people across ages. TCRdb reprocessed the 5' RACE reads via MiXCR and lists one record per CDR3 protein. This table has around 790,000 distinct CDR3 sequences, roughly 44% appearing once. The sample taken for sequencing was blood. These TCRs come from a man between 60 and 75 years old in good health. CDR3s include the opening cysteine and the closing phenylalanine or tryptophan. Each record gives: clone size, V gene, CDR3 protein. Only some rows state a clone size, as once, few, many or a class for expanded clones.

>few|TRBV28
CATSSGDGYEQYF
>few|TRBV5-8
CASSLEGAVYGYTF
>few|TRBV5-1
CASSSRPAASEKLFF
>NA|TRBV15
CATSSRQNYEQYF
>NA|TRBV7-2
CASHRGESTDTQYF
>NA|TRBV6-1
CASSEAGVRVVKTQYF
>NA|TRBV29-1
CSVGGQGAGGPFYGYTF
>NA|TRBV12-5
CASGLSEAGANVLTF
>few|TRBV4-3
CASSHSHPGPQHF
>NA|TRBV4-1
CASSQFAGKAPEQFF
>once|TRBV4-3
CASSQGPGGSEAFF
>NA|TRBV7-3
CASSLTYRGRFDGYTF
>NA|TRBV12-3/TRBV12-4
CASSLPGGRAQFF
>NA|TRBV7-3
CASSPQYRVRGYTF
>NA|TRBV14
CASSQVGGANHGYTF
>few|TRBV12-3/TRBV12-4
CASSPTSGKGEAFF
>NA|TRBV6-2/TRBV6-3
CASSREVETQYF
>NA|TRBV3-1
CASTQRTGSGYTF
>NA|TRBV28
CASSTIPGTGVTGELFF
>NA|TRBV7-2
CASSQTVSGDYEQYF
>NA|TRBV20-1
CSTRDAGLLTQYF
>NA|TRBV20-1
CSATGTATYEQYF
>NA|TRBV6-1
CASRSWTDEKLFF
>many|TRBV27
CASSPASGGGYEQFF
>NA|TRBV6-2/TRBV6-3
CASSYGWDEQFF
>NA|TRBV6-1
CASSRTGGDGQPQHF
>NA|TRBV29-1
CSVNRDGLLYDNEQFF
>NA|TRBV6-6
CASSYSERGELFF
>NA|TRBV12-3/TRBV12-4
CASSRAWDRLNNEQFF
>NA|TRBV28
CASSSGTANSPLHF
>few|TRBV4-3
CASSHTGSDEQFF
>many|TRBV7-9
CASSLGSGGETQYF
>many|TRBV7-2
CASSYTGGLEQFF
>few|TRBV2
CASLETGTVYEQYF
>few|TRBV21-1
CASSKAAASTDTQYF
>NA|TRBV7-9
CASSLAAGTGGFF
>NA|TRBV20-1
CSATSGTQEAQYF
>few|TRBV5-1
CASSPGTGPHGYTF
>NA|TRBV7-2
CASSPNELPHYGYTF
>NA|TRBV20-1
CSASRTSGGRFVQETQYF
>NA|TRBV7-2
CASSRQHAEETQYF